This TCR beta chain derives from a study of shared clonotypes between healthy human individuals. Generated by immunoSEQ multiplex PCR, the TCRdb table keeps only in-frame clones and is missing some. The data contain approximately 92,000 clones, over 60% of them singletons. V shed 0 bases and J 4 bases; nucleotides not matched to a gene: 9. The CDR3 is 17 residues long. Germline CDR1 LNHNV, CDR2 YYDKDF (reference sequence). The sequence was collected from a man aged 30 to 39 in good health. What was sequenced was memory CD8+ T cells sorted from blood. The subset denotes: CD45RO+ cells pooled with CCR7-negative TemRA cells. The rearrangement links TRBV15 to TRBJ2-5, with TRBD2 matching over 9 bases. CDR3: CATSRDVSGSWVETQYF. The CDR3 DNA reads as TGTGCCACCAGCAGAGACGTTAGCGGGAGTTGGGTAGAGACCCAGTACTTC. Full variable domain (rest looked up from reference TRBV15 and TRBJ2-5): DAMVIQNPRYQVTQFGKPVTLSCSQTLNHNVMYWYQQKSSQAPKLLFHYYDKDFNNEADTPDNFQSRRPNTSFCFLDIRSPGLGDTAMYLCATSRDVSGSWVETQYFGPGTRLLVL.